This T cell receptor (beta chain) was sequenced for a study of blood T cell repertoires in acute mononucleosis (dated by TCRdb to the early 2020s). Regarding the complete study: Acute-phase samples, which represented the primary response, were collected within 2 weeks of symptom onset. In acute infection, YVL-BR-specific cells made up a mean of roughly 2% of blood CD8 T cells and GLC-BM-specific cells made up a mean of around 1.1%. Mean blood EBV load was around 4 log10 genome copies per million B cells during acute infection and about 2.8 at convalescence.

Beyond this particular receptor, the publication reports: Only a few donors were included in the cohort, so group averages were based on very few individuals. Just 8% to 9.5% of the unique acute clonotypes remained in convalescence, but these persisting clonotypes accounted for most of the response, and new, diverse de novo clonotypes seemingly replaced the other acute clonotypes. Because only a fraction of each donor's blood was analyzed, sampling error might partly account for the low clonotype overlap between the acute and convalescent samples. In TCR repertoire selection for BRLF1 (YVL-BR), TCRalpha CDR3 motifs took on a dominant role, whereas TCRbeta played only a minimal one.

The CDR3, cysteine through phenylalanine, is 13 amino acids long. The entry retains the CDR3 DNA only, 39 bases that are in frame from base 1. The germline V gene gives CDR1 as SGHVT and CDR2 as SQSDAQ. V lost 8 bases and J lost 7 bases; the stretch between them is 15 bases long. A note on this clone: Base quality data are lacking; no much larger clone is found one base away.

This sample's time point label indicates: acute infectious mononucleosis, at clinical presentation within 2 weeks of symptom onset (visit 1). Over the course of primary infection, this study followed CD8 T cell responses against two immunodominant EBV epitopes, BRLF1 109 (YVL-BR) and BMLF1 280 (GLC-BM). A positive serum heterophile antibody test and EBV viral capsid antigen-specific IgM indicated primary EBV infection. As a first step, magnetic positive selection (MACS) was used to enrich total CD8 T cells from the PBMCs. A FACSAria III was used to sort live CD3+ CD8+ tetramer+ cells to over 85% purity. A PE-conjugated tetramer loaded with the BRLF1 109-117 peptide was used to sort the cells. Directly ex vivo after tetramer sorting, the TCR repertoires of EBV epitope-specific CD8 T cells were deep-sequenced at acute infection and at convalescence. The donors were a few individuals between 18 and 29 years old who had clinical acute infectious mononucleosis along with laboratory evidence of primary EBV infection. Heparinized peripheral blood was drawn at clinical presentation with mononucleosis symptoms and again about 6 months later. PBMCs were isolated by Ficoll-Paque density gradient centrifugation.

For TCR profiling, total RNA from no fewer than 9,000 sorted tetramer+ CD8 T cells was reverse transcribed into cDNA. CDR3 regions were PCR-amplified with primers annealing to V and J regions, and unique molecular identifiers were added to track templates. The immunoSEQ platform, including its sequencing and error-correction standards, was used to profile TCRalpha and TCRbeta chains. The paper's processing steps were these. Clonal copy numbers were corrected for sequencing and PCR errors, and CDR3s were defined per IMGT conventions. Analysis was restricted to productive rearrangements and performed with immunoSEQ Analyzer versions 2.0 and 3.0, while gene-pairing frequencies underwent further processing in Microsoft Excel. V-J pairings were visualized as Circos plots, and CDR3 motifs were found with MEME plus a custom motifSearch program. The OLGA algorithm was used to calculate the probability of generation of TCR sequences. Clonotypes found at both visits were termed persistent, clonotypes found only in the acute phase were termed nonpersistent, and clonotypes found only at convalescence were termed de novo. An amino acid clonotype used by more than one donor was defined as a public TCR. In its TCRdb copy, this immuneACCESS table keeps in-frame sequences only and misses some clones. Where compared with another copy, unresolved V genes explain less than half of these, and the others have no known cause. V and J calls and clone size are those listed in that table; D and trimming were worked out from the DNA. The sample table records several thousand clones; 20% to 25% of these occur just once. The top ten clones comprise under 35% of the sample.

The source material was EBV YVL epitope tetramer+ CD8+ T cells sorted from PBMCs, sampled during acute infectious mononucleosis. The cell subset or site tag for this specimen amounts to: CD8 T cells binding a tetramer with EBV BRLF1 109-117 peptide (YVL-BR). The receptor was isolated from a woman between 18 and 29 years old with infectious mononucleosis caused by EBV. This sequence uses TRBV7-4 and TRBJ2-1; no D gene is confidently identified. CDR3 sequence: CASGVLPGNEQFF. The bases are TGTGCCAGCGGCGTTCTGCCCGGGAATGAGCAGTTCTTC.